This T cell receptor (beta chain) was identified in a study of shared clonotypes between healthy human individuals. Notes on the study in general: Shared across a few donors were 5% to 6% of the naive CD4 clonotypes.

With regard to this clone: Its cognate antigen is unknown.

The CDR3 runs to 15 residues. CDR1 and CDR2 from the germline V gene are SQVTM and ANQGSEA. V lost 3 bases to trimming and J lost 10 bases; unmatched junction nucleotides: 12. Naive CD8 cells lacked CD45RO, underwent positive selection for CCR7 and left out terminally differentiated effector memory CD45RA+ cells. The data were produced by immunoSEQ multiplex PCR, yet TCRdb's version contains in-frame clones alone and is incomplete. The sample comprises around 2,100,000 clones, roughly 95% of which are singletons, and around 1% rests with the top ten. The specimen was naive CD8+ T cells sorted from blood. This receptor was identified in a young man in good health. The rearrangement joins TRBV29-1 to TRBJ2-3; 11 bases fit TRBD2. In DNA form, the CDR3 reads TGCAGCGTTGAGAGTAGCACTAGCGGGAGTGAGGCGCAGTATTTT. This codes for CSVESSTSGSEAQYF.